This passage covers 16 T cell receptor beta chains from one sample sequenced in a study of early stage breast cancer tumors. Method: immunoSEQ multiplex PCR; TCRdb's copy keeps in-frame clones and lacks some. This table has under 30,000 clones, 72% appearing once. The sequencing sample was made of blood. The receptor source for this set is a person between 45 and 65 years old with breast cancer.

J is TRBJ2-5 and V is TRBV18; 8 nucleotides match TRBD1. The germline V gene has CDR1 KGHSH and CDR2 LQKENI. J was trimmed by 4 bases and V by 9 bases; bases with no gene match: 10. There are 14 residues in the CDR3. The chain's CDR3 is CASIQGGVGETQYF. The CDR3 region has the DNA TGTGCCAGTATACAGGGGGGTGTCGGAGAGACCCAGTACTTC.

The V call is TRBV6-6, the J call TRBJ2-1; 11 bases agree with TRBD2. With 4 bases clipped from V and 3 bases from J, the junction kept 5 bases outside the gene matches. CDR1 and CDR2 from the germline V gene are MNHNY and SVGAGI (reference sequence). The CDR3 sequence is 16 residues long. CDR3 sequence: CASSSRGTSGYNEQFF. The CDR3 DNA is TGTGCCAGCAGTTCCCGGGGGACTAGCGGCTACAATGAGCAGTTCTTC.

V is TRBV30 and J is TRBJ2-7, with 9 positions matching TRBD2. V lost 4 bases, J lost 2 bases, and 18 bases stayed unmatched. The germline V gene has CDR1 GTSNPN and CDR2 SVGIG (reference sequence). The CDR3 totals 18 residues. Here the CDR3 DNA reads TGTGCCTGGACCGCGGGCCGCCTCGCTAGCGGGACCACCTACGAGCAGTACTTC. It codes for CAWTAGRLASGTTYEQYF.

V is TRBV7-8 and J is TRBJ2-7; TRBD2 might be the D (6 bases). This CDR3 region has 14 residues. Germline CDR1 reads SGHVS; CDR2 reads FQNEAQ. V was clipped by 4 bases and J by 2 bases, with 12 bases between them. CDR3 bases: TGTGCCAGCAGCTCGGGGGAATTGGCCTACGAGCAGTACTTC. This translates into CASSSGELAYEQYF.

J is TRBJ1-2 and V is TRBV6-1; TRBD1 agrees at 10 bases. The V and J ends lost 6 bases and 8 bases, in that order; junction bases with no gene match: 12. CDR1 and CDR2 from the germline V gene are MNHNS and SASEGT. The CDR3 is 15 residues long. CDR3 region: CASSQSTGGKRGYTF. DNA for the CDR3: TGTGCCAGCAGCCAATCGACAGGGGGCAAGAGGGGCTACACCTTC.

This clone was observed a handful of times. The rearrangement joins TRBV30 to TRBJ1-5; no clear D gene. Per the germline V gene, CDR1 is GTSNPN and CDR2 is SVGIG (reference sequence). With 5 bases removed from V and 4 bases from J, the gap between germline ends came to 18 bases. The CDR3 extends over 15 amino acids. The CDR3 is CAWSRRGLENQPQHF. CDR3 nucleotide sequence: TGTGCCTGGTCCAGGCGAGGGTTAGAGAATCAGCCCCAGCATTTT.

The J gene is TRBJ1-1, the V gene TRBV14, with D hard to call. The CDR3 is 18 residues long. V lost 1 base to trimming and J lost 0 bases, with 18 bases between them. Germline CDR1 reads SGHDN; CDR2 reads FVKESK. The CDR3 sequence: CASSQGGYAAIVNTEAFF. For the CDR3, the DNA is TGTGCCAGCAGCCAAGGCGGGTACGCTGCGATAGTGAACACTGAAGCTTTCTTT.

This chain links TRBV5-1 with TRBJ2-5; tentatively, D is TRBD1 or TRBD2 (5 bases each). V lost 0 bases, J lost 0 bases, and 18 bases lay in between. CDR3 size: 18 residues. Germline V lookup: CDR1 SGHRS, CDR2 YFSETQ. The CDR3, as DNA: TGCGCCAGCAGCTTGGGTCCCCAGGGAAGACTACACCAAGAGACCCAGTACTTC. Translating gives CASSLGPQGRLHQETQYF.

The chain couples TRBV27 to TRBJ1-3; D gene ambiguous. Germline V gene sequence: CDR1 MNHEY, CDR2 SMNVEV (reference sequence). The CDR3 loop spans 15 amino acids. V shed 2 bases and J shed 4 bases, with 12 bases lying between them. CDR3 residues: CASSLSWNVGNTIYF. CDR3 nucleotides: TGTGCCAGCAGTTTAAGTTGGAACGTAGGAAACACCATATATTTT.

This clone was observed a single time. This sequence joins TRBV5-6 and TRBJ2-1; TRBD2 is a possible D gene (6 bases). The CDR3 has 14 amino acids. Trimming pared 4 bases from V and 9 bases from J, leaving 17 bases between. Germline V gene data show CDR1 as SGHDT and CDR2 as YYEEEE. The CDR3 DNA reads TGTGCCAGCAGCCACACGACTAGACGTTCTGAGCAGTTCTTC. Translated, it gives CASSHTTRRSEQFF. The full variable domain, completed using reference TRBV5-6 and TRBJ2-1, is DAGVTQSPTHLIKTRGQQVTLRCSPKSGHDTVSWYQQALGQGPQFIFQYYEEEERQRGNFPDRFSGHQFPNYSSELNVNALLLGDSALYLCASSHTTRRSEQFFGPGTRLTVL.

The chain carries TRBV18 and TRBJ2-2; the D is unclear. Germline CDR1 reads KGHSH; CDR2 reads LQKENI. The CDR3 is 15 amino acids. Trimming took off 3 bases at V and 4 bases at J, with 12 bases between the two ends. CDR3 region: CASSPGGWGTGELFF. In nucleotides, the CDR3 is TGTGCCAGCTCACCGGGCGGATGGGGCACCGGGGAGCTGTTTTTT.

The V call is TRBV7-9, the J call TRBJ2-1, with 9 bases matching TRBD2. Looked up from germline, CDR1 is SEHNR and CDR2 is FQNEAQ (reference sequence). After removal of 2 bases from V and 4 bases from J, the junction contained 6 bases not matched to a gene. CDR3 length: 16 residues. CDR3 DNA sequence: TGTGCCAGCAGCTTATGGCCTAGCGGGATTTACAATGAGCAGTTCTTC. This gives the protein CASSLWPSGIYNEQFF.

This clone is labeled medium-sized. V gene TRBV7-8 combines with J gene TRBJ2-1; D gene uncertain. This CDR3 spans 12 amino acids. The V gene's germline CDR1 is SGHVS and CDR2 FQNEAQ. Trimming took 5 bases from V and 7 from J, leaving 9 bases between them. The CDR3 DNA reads TGTGCCAGCAGCCCTAGTACGAATGAGCAGTTCTTC. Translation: CASSPSTNEQFF. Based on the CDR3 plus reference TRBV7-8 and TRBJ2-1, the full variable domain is GAGVSQSPRYKVAKRGQDVALRCDPISGHVSLFWYQQALGQGPEFLTYFQNEAQLDKSGLPSDRFFAERPEGSVSTLKIQRTQQEDSAVYLCASSPSTNEQFFGPGTRLTVL.

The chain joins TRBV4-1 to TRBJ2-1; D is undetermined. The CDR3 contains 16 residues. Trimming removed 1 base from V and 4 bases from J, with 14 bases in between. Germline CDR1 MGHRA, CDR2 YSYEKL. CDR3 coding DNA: TGCGCCAGCAGCCAAGTTGACTTGATGACATACAATGAGCAGTTCTTC. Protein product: CASSQVDLMTYNEQFF.

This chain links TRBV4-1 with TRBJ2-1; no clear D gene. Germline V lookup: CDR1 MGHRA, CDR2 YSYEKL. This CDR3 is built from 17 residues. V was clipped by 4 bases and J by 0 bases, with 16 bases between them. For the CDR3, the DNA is TGCGCCAGCAGCCTCCCGGCGTTGGTCAGCTCCTACAATGAGCAGTTCTTC. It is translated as CASSLPALVSSYNEQFF.

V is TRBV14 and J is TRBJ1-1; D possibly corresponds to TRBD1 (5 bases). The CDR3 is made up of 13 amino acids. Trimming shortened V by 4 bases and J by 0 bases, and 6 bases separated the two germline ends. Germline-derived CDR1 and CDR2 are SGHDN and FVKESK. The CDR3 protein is CASSRQLNTEAFF. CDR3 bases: TGTGCCAGCAGCCGACAGCTGAACACTGAAGCTTTCTTT.